Reported below is one T cell receptor beta chain. Its antigen is undetermined. An end of the junction differs from the germline gene, which may be a read error. Between about 20 and 30 mg of unsorted bulk tissue served as the source from which RNA and DNA were co-extracted. Each participant had primary liver carcinoma, and surgical resection was the treatment. Samples were taken from five separate regions of every tumor. The sample is drawn from a study of tumor-infiltrating lymphocytes in primary liver carcinoma. Study details: Patients included men and women of 30 to 69 years. Study-wide findings and caveats: Merely about 7-25% of top clones occurred in all five tumor regions.

Total RNA amounting to roughly 450 ng was the source from which TCR beta cDNA was made with a constant-region primer. ARM-PCR, slightly modified, supplied the TCR beta libraries through three nested multiplex PCR rounds. Amplification in the first two PCR rounds was performed using TRBV1-TRBV30 forward primers and a C-beta reverse primer for 10 cycles each. One entry per CDR3 protein, called by TCRdb with MiXCR from the multiplex PCR reads. The sample lists over 95,000 distinct CDR3 sequences, around three quarters occurring once. Germline V gene data show CDR1 as SQVTM and CDR2 as ANQGSEA. The CDR3 covers 13 residues.

The chain couples TRBV29-1 to TRBJ2-7; 7 positions match TRBD1. This sequence was found in a woman aged 55-70 years with primary liver carcinoma and hepatitis B virus infection. Sequencing was carried out using liver tumor tissue from sampling region 5. The subset denotes: tumor region T5, tumor centre. Here the CDR3 DNA reads TGCAGCGTCGTCTCCGGGACAGCCTACGAGCAACACTTC. Its protein is CSVVSGTAYEQHF.